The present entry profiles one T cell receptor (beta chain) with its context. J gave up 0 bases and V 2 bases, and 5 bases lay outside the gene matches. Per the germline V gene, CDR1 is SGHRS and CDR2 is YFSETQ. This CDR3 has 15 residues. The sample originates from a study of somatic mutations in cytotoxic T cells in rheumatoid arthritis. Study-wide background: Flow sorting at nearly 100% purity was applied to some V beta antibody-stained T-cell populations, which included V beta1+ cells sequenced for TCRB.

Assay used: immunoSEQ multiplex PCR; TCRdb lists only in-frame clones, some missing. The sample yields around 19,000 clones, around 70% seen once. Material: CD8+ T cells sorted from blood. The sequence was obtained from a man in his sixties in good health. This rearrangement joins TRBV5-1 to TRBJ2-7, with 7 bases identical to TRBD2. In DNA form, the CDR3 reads TGCGCCAGCAGCTTTTCGACTAGCCGCTCCTACGAGCAGTACTTC. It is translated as CASSFSTSRSYEQYF.